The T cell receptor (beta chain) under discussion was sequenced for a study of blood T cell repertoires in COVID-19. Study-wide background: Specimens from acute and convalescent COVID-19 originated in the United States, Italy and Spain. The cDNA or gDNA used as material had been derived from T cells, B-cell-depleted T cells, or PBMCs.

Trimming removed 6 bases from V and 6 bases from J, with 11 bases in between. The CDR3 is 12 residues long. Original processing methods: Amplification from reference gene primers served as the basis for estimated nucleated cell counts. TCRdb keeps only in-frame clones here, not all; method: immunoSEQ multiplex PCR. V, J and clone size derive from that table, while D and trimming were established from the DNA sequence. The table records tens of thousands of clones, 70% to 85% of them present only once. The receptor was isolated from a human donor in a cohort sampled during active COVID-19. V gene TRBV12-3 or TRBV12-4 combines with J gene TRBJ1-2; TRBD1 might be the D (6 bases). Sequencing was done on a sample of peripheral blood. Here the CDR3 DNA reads TGTGCCAGCAGCAGGGGCGATAATGGCTACACCTTC. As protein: CASSRGDNGYTF.